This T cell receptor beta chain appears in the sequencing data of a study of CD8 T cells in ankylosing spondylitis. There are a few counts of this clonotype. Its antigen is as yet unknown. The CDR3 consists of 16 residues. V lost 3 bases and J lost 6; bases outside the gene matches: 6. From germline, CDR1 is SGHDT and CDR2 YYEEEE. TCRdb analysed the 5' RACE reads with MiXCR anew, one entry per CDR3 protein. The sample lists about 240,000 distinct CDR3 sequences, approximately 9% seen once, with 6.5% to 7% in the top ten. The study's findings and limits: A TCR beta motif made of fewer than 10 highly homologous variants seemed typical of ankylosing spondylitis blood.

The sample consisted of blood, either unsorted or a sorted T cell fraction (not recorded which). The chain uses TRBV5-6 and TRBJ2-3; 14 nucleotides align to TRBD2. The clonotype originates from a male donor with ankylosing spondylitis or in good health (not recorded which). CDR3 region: CASSSGLAGVEDTQYF. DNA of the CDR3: TGTGCCAGCAGCTCGGGACTAGCGGGAGTTGAGGATACGCAGTATTTT. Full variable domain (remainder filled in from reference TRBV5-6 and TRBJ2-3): DAGVTQSPTHLIKTRGQQVTLRCSPKSGHDTVSWYQQALGQGPQFIFQYYEEEERQRGNFPDRFSGHQFPNYSSELNVNALLLGDSALYLCASSSGLAGVEDTQYFGPGTRLTVL.